This T cell receptor beta chain was captured in a study of cytomegalovirus exposure and HLA in healthy donors. CDR1 GTSNPN and CDR2 SVGIG come from the germline V gene (reference sequence). V was shortened by 3 bases and J by 5 bases, with 11 bases between the two germline ends. CDR3 size: 14 residues. PCR used 60 Vbeta primers and 13 Jbeta primers. Assay: immunoSEQ multiplex PCR; the TCRdb copy retains only in-frame clones and omits some. The sample gives about 73,000 clones, around 75% of which show up once; roughly 12% is in the top ten. The rearrangement uses TRBV30 and TRBJ1-6; no definite D call. This receptor was identified in a man between 65 and 79 years old in good health and CMV-seronegative. The sample taken for sequencing was PBMCs. In DNA, the CDR3 is TGTGCCTGGAGAGAGGGTCTTCATAATTCACCCCTCCACTTT. It codes for CAWREGLHNSPLHF. Complete variable domain (other parts from reference TRBV30 and TRBJ1-6): SQTIHQWPATLVQPVGSPLSLECTVEGTSNPNLYWYRQAAGRGLQLLFYSVGIGQISSEVPQNLSASRPQDRQFILSSKKLLLSDSGFYLCAWREGLHNSPLHFGNGTRLTVT.